The T cell receptor (beta chain) described here comes from a study of T cells in Graves' hyperthyroidism and ophthalmopathy. Patients counted as stable if ophthalmopathy did not develop within 18 months. This clonotype was detected ten times or more. Researchers amplified the TCR beta CDR3 regions from RNA transcripts. Primed by the HTBI set, a first-round RT-PCR was run on the TCR CDR3. TCRdb independently ran MiXCR on the multiplex PCR reads; one entry per CDR3 protein. The sample records around 520,000 distinct CDR3 sequences, roughly 14% being singletons. In germline, CDR1 is GTSNPN, CDR2 SVGIG (reference sequence). This CDR3 spans 16 amino acids. V trimming: 5 bases; J trimming: 3 bases; junction bases outside the gene matches: 15.

Material: blood. The clonotype comes from a woman aged 18-29 years with Graves' hyperthyroidism. This chain joins TRBV30 and TRBJ1-1; TRBD1 agrees at 7 bases. CDR3 nucleotide sequence: TGTGCCTGGGGTCCTACGCTGGGACAGCTCTACACTGAAGCTTTCTTT. The encoded protein is CAWGPTLGQLYTEAFF.